Shown below are 28 T cell receptor beta chains from a single sample sequenced in a study of CD8 T cells in ankylosing spondylitis. TCRdb re-called the 5' RACE reads through MiXCR, storing one row per CDR3 protein. The sample yields 80,000 to 100,000 distinct CDR3 sequences, 7.5% to 9% seen once. The sequenced sample consisted of blood, either unsorted or a sorted T cell fraction (not recorded which). All receptors derive from a male donor with ankylosing spondylitis or in good health (not recorded which).

This clonotype was seen many times. This chain joins TRBV7-2 and TRBJ1-1, with unresolved D. Germline loops: CDR1 SGHTA, CDR2 FQGNSA. Trimming took 5 bases from V and 0 from J, leaving 10 bases between them. This CDR3 is built from 14 residues. The CDR3 here is CASSAGRMNTEAFF. The CDR3 DNA reads as TGTGCCAGCAGCGCGGGTCGGATGAACACTGAAGCTTTCTTT.

This clonotype was counted between two and nine times. V is TRBV5-5 and J is TRBJ2-2, with 7 nucleotides matching TRBD2. CDR3 size: 15 residues. With V trimmed by 4 bases and J by 6 bases, 9 bases remained unmatched. Germline CDR1 and CDR2: SGHKS and YYEKEE (reference sequence). In DNA form, the CDR3 reads TGTGCCAGCAGCCCCAAGCGGGGTCAGGCCGGGGAGCTGTTTTTT. As protein: CASSPKRGQAGELFF. Supplemented by reference TRBV5-5 and TRBJ2-2, the full variable domain reads DAGVTQSPTHLIKTRGQQVTLRCSPISGHKSVSWYQQVLGQGPQFIFQYYEKEERGRGNFPDRFSARQFPNYSSELNVNALLLGDSALYLCASSPKRGQAGELFFGEGSRLTVL.

This rearrangement joins TRBV5-1 to TRBJ2-1; 9 positions agree with TRBD1. The CDR3 runs 15 residues. From germline, CDR1 is SGHRS and CDR2 YFSETQ. With 4 bases clipped from V and 6 bases from J, the junction kept 8 bases outside the gene matches. The CDR3 DNA is TGCGCCAGCAGCCTGGGACAGGGAGGGCTCAATGAGCAGTTCTTC. As protein: CASSLGQGGLNEQFF.

This clonotype appeared many times. This chain joins TRBV27 and TRBJ2-2; 7 bases map to TRBD2. This CDR3 contains 16 residues. CDR1 and CDR2 (germline): MNHEY, SMNVEV (reference sequence). V was clipped by 6 bases and J by 3 bases; unmatched bases: 10. CDR3 in amino acids: CASSIMLGLHTGELFF. In DNA form, the CDR3 reads TGTGCCAGCAGCATTATGTTGGGACTACACACCGGGGAGCTGTTTTTT.

This clonotype was seen many times. V and J are TRBV20-1 and TRBJ1-3; unclear D gene. This CDR3 has 11 residues. CDR1 and CDR2 from the germline V gene are DFQATT and SNEGSKA (reference sequence). Trimming shortened V by 7 bases and J by 4 bases, and 8 bases separated the two germline ends. The CDR3 coding sequence is TGCAGTGGGAGTCGCGGAAACACCATATATTTT. The encoded protein is CSGSRGNTIYF.

The V call is TRBV4-3, the J call TRBJ1-2, with 10 positions matching TRBD1. V was pared by 1 base and J by 4 bases, with 6 bases of the junction left unmatched. Germline values: CDR1 LGHNA, CDR2 YSLEER. The CDR3 has 16 amino acids. This chain's CDR3 is CASSQVAGTGAYGYTF. The CDR3 coding sequence is TGCGCCAGCAGCCAAGTCGCGGGGACAGGGGCCTATGGCTACACCTTC.

This clonotype has more than one count but fewer than ten. This sequence joins TRBV19 and TRBJ2-5; 7 bases are shared with TRBD2. CDR1 LNHDA and CDR2 SQIVND come from the germline V gene (reference sequence). V shed 5 bases and J 2 bases; nucleotides not matched to a gene: 2. The CDR3 is 13 amino acids. CDR3 loop: CASSPGLQETQYF. CDR3 nucleotides: TGTGCCAGTAGTCCGGGACTACAAGAGACCCAGTACTTC. The variable domain in full, with the rest retrieved from reference TRBV19 and TRBJ2-5, is DGGITQSPKYLFRKEGQNVTLSCEQNLNHDAMYWYRQDPGQGLRLIYYSQIVNDFQKGDIAEGYSVSREKKESFPLTVTSAQKNPTAFYLCASSPGLQETQYFGPGTRLLVL.

At least ten counts were recorded for this clonotype. The V call is TRBV11-2, the J call TRBJ2-1; no definite D call. The CDR3 extends over 15 amino acids. The V gene's germline CDR1 is SGHAT and CDR2 FQNNGV. V lost 5 bases and J 6 bases, leaving 17 bases between the germline ends. The chain's CDR3 is CASSLRPTDGNEQFF. The CDR3 DNA reads as TGTGCCAGCAGCCTGCGCCCAACCGATGGCAATGAGCAGTTCTTC.

This clonotype was detected ten times or more. This sequence joins TRBV12-3 or TRBV12-4 and TRBJ2-1; D is ambiguous. The V and J ends lost 2 bases and 7 bases respectively, with 3 bases between them. The length of the CDR3 is 11 residues. The CDR3 loop is CASSLMNEQFF. Here the CDR3 DNA reads TGTGCCAGCAGTTTAATGAATGAGCAGTTCTTC.

This rearrangement joins TRBV7-9 to TRBJ1-3; perhaps TRBD1 as D (5 bases). V gave up 6 bases and J gave up 0 bases, with 12 bases separating them. This CDR3 has 15 amino acids. CDR1 is SEHNR and CDR2 is FQNEAQ in the germline V gene (reference sequence). The DNA of the CDR3 is TGTGCCAGCAGGTCAGGGTCCATCTCTGGAAACACCATATATTTT. Encoded protein: CASRSGSISGNTIYF.

In this sample, this clonotype turned up many times. V usage is TRBV18 and J usage is TRBJ2-1; D unclear. Per germline, CDR1 KGHSH and CDR2 LQKENI. V was pared by 5 bases and J by 8 bases, with 10 bases between. CDR3 length: 12 amino acids. The CDR3 region is CASSRRVDEQFF. The CDR3 nucleotides read TGTGCCAGCTCAAGACGGGTAGATGAGCAGTTCTTC.

This clonotype was observed at least ten times. This chain joins TRBV5-1 and TRBJ1-1, with 7 bases lining up with TRBD1. Trimming removed 5 bases from V and 3 bases from J; junction bases left unmatched: 7. The germline CDR1 and CDR2 sequences are SGHRS and YFSETQ. The CDR3 extends over 14 amino acids. CDR3 coding DNA: TGCGCCAGCAGTTTCACAGGGGACGACACTGAAGCTTTCTTT. Residues: CASSFTGDDTEAFF.

This clonotype showed up many times. The chain links TRBV20-1 to TRBJ2-7, with D tentatively TRBD1 (6 bases). Looked up from germline, CDR1 is DFQATT and CDR2 is SNEGSKA (reference sequence). The CDR3 has 12 amino acids. Trimming pared 3 bases from V and 3 bases from J, leaving 9 bases between. For the CDR3, the DNA is TGCAGTGCTAGTGGGACATACTACGAGCAGTACTTC. Protein product: CSASGTYYEQYF.

This clonotype was detected many times. This chain links TRBV5-5 with TRBJ2-3, with D maybe TRBD2 (6 bases). Deletions cut 3 bases from V and 4 bases from J, with 18 bases between. Germline-derived CDR1 and CDR2 are SGHKS and YYEKEE (reference sequence). The length of the CDR3 is 16 residues. Written as DNA, the CDR3 is TGTGCCAGCAGCTCCCGGGACGGCCGGAGGGCAGATACGCAGTATTTT. It specifies CASSSRDGRRADTQYF.

A word on this clonotype: Germline and junction disagree at one end, which may indicate a read error. CDR3: CCARPFLGLTEKLFF. For the CDR3, the DNA is TGCTGTGCTCGACCTTTCCTCGGGTTGACTGAAAAACTGTTTTTT. The rearrangement links TRBV20-1 to TRBJ1-4; D ambiguous. The CDR3 runs 15 residues. In germline, CDR1 is DFQATT, CDR2 SNEGSKA (reference sequence).

This clonotype has just a few counts. The chain has TRBV12-3 or TRBV12-4 and TRBJ1-2, with 9 bases aligning to TRBD1. V lost 6 bases to trimming and J lost 0 bases; unmatched junction nucleotides: 5. The CDR3 spans 15 residues. The CDR3 DNA reads as TGTGCCAGCAGAGGGACAGGGAGGCCTAACTATGGCTACACCTTC. This sequence encodes CASRGTGRPNYGYTF.

This rearrangement joins TRBV27 to TRBJ1-3; D may be TRBD1 (5 bases). The germline CDR1 and CDR2 sequences are MNHEY and SMNVEV (reference sequence). CDR3 length: 14 amino acids. V shed 3 bases and J shed 2 bases, with 8 bases lying between them. The CDR3 sequence: CASSFRQPGNTIYF. CDR3 bases: TGTGCCAGCAGTTTTCGACAGCCTGGAAACACCATATATTTT.

This clonotype has a count of ten or more. The chain employs TRBV20-1 and TRBJ2-3, with 9 positions matching TRBD2. The CDR3 has 15 residues. Germline trimming cut 0 bases from V and 6 bases from J; bases unmatched to any gene: 7. From germline, CDR1 is DFQATT and CDR2 SNEGSKA (reference sequence). The CDR3 nucleotides are TGCAGTGCTAGAGATGGAGGGACTAGCCTGGATACGCAGTATTTT. This gives the protein CSARDGGTSLDTQYF.

This clonotype has a count of ten or more. V gene TRBV4-1 combines with J gene TRBJ2-1; D perhaps matches TRBD2 (5 bases). Trimming removed 0 bases from V and 6 bases from J, with 12 bases in between. The CDR3 covers 15 residues. Germline-derived CDR1 and CDR2 are MGHRA and YSYEKL. In DNA, the CDR3 is TGCGCCAGCAGCCAAGAGGGAGCTAGCAGCAATGAGCAGTTCTTC. It encodes CASSQEGASSNEQFF.

This clonotype was counted a few times. The chain combines TRBV7-6 with TRBJ2-7; weak D call: TRBD1 (6 bases). CDR3 size: 15 residues. Trimming took 1 base from V and 0 from J, leaving 10 bases between them. CDR1 SGHVS and CDR2 FNYEAQ come from the germline V gene. This CDR3 is CASSLVGDTSYEQYF. In DNA form, the CDR3 reads TGTGCCAGCAGCTTAGTAGGGGACACCTCCTACGAGCAGTACTTC. The full variable domain, rest sourced from reference TRBV7-6 and TRBJ2-7, is GAGVSQSPRYKVTKRGQDVALRCDPISGHVSLYWYRQALGQGPEFLTYFNYEAQQDKSGLPNDRFSAERPEGSISTLTIQRTEQRDSAMYRCASSLVGDTSYEQYFGPGTRLTVT.

This clonotype was detected many times. The chain uses TRBV5-1 and TRBJ2-1; 10 bases map to TRBD2. The CDR3 length is 15 residues. The trim removed 3 bases at V and 4 bases at J, leaving 4 bases unmatched. The germline CDR1 and CDR2 sequences are SGHRS and YFSETQ. CDR3 nucleotide sequence: TGCGCCAGCAGCTCTGGAGCGGGAGGGTACAATGAGCAGTTCTTC. Translated, it gives CASSSGAGGYNEQFF.

This clonotype was recorded at least ten times. This CDR3 reads CASSLGQGNEQFF. The CDR3 bases are TGTGCCAGCAGTTTGGGCCAGGGGAATGAGCAGTTCTTC. This chain connects TRBV12-3 or TRBV12-4 to TRBJ2-1; D might be TRBD1 (6 bases). The ends were cut back, 3 bases at V and 7 bases at J, with 10 bases in the middle. There are 13 residues in the CDR3.

This clonotype showed up many times. The V and J genes are TRBV5-5 and TRBJ2-3; 8 positions match TRBD1. The CDR3 contains 14 residues. From germline, CDR1 is SGHKS and CDR2 YYEKEE (reference sequence). J lost 1 base, V lost 4 bases, and 2 bases had no gene match. CDR3 coding DNA: TGTGCCAGCAGCCCGACAGGGGGCACAGATACGCAGTATTTT. The encoded protein is CASSPTGGTDTQYF.

Points on this clonotype: A much larger clone sits a single nucleotide away, making a read error possible. The genes are TRBV28 and TRBJ2-7; no reliable D call. Germline assignment: CDR1 MDHEN and CDR2 SYDVKM. The CDR3 runs 14 residues. Written as DNA, the CDR3 is TGTGTCAGCAGTTTAGGGCGCGAGATTAACGAGCAGTACTTC. Its protein product is CVSSLGREINEQYF. The full variable domain, its missing parts supplied by reference TRBV28 and TRBJ2-7, is DVKVTQSSRYLVKRTGEKVFLECVQDMDHENMFWYRQDPGLGLRLIYFSYDVKMKEKGDIPEGYSVSREKKERFSLILESASTNQTSMYLCVSSLGREINEQYFGPGTRLTVT.

There are many counts of this clonotype. The chain recombines TRBV12-3 or TRBV12-4 with TRBJ2-1; TRBD2 agrees at 9 bases. Unmatched junction bases numbered 6, after V lost 0 bases and J lost 9 bases. This CDR3 has 15 amino acids. CDR3 protein: CASSLAAGGASEQFF. Written as DNA, the CDR3 is TGTGCCAGCAGTTTAGCGGCGGGGGGGGCCAGTGAGCAGTTCTTC.

In this sample, this clonotype turned up many times. V gene TRBV29-1 combines with J gene TRBJ1-2, with D unclear. CDR3 length: 15 amino acids. Trimming stripped 4 bases from V and 4 bases from J, with 19 bases between. Germline lookup yields CDR1 SQVTM and CDR2 ANQGSEA. This CDR3 reads CSVVPRREWSYGYTF. For the CDR3, the DNA is TGCAGCGTTGTGCCCCGGAGGGAGTGGAGCTATGGCTACACCTTC.

This clonotype was observed at least ten times. The chain links TRBV20-1 to TRBJ1-5, with D possibly matching TRBD1 (6 bases). Germline assignment: CDR1 DFQATT and CDR2 SNEGSKA (reference sequence). V lost 3 bases and J lost 7, with 16 bases in between. The CDR3 loop spans 14 amino acids. CDR3 sequence (DNA): TGCAGTGCTAGCGTTGGGGGGGGCGGACAGCCCCAGCATTTT. Translation: CSASVGGGGQPQHF.

The sample holds many counts of this clonotype. The chain couples TRBV12-3 or TRBV12-4 to TRBJ2-7; D perhaps matches TRBD2 (5 bases). V lost 1 base and J 2 bases, leaving 12 bases between the germline ends. This CDR3 contains 15 residues. CDR3 bases: TGTGCCAGCAGTTTAGTCCGGGAACCTCCCTACGAGCAGTACTTC. Translating it yields CASSLVREPPYEQYF.